The source of this T cell receptor (beta chain) is a study of human T cells and chemical hapten exposure. The time point is: patch test 3, about 24 weeks after DPC sensitization. Treatment of the sample: therapeutic diphenylcyclopropenone sensitization with weekly scalp DPC. Researchers sampled blood before each patch test went on. The starting material, unfractionated whole blood, was used for total RNA extraction. This clonotype was found many times. Its antigen remains unknown. V gave up 5 bases and J gave up 3 bases; unmatched junction bases: 12. There are 16 residues in the CDR3. Germline V gives CDR1 SNHLY, CDR2 FYNNEI. Whole-study findings and limits: TCRs above 1 in 1000 frequency did not change with DPC sensitization. The study found expanded TCRs formed significantly more large CDR3 similarity clusters than controls.

TCRdb re-called the RACE reads through MiXCR, storing one row per CDR3 protein. The sample records about 84,000 distinct CDR3 sequences, roughly a tenth being singletons. The genes are TRBV2 and TRBJ2-7, with 8 bases matching TRBD2. Sequencing used whole blood, obtained in connection with sensitization to the hapten diphenylcyclopropenone (DPC). This clonotype was sampled from a woman aged 50 to 65 with alopecia areata. Some clones in this sample may be carry-over from other donors' samples. The CDR3 region is CASSKERLAGFYEQYF. Written as DNA, the CDR3 is TGTGCCAGCAGTAAAGAAAGATTAGCGGGATTCTACGAGCAGTACTTC. Combining the CDR3 with reference TRBV2 and TRBJ2-7 gives the whole variable domain EPEVTQTPSHQVTQMGQEVILRCVPISNHLYFYWYRQILGQKVEFLVSFYNNEISEKSEIFDDQFSVERPDGSNFTLKIRSTKLEDSAMYFCASSKERLAGFYEQYFGPGTRLTVT.